A single TCR beta chain is shown here with its context. Only one count was recorded for this clone. Its antigen is still unknown. Nothing much larger sits one base from this clone, and base qualities are not available. This sample was included in a study of blood T cell repertoires in COVID-19 (TCRdb year 2020). For the wider study: Samples covering the acute and convalescent phases of COVID-19 were provided by collaborators in the United States, Italy and Spain. The prospective study material was composed of cDNA or gDNA derived from T cells, B-cell-depleted T cells, or PBMCs. Subjects who had been exposed to COVID-19, were actively infected with it, or had recovered from it provided the deeply sampled blood TCRbeta repertoires that made up the dataset. The repertoires were released in a freely available public database meant as a resource for research on the immune response to SARS-CoV-2. Samples came from the ongoing ImmuneRACE study (first 160 participants) plus 1,254 subjects from 6 global collaborators. The sample metadata nearly always contained a de-identified subject ID, COVID-19 status, age in years and sex. HLA class I and class II types, where available, came from metadata supplied by the sample provider rather than from assay-based typing.

Study-wide findings and limitations: The quantity of clinical and demographic metadata differed by source and by participant and was supplied without curation.

Participants in the prospective study were enrolled through a virtual design, were aged about 18 to 90 years, and lived in 24 United States geographic areas. In the prospective study, cohorts were assigned on the basis of participant-reported clinical history obtained from a screening survey and a study questionnaire. Exposed participants were defined as having been in contact with someone with a PCR-confirmed or clinician-diagnosed COVID-19 case within 2 weeks of study entry. In the prospective study, whole blood, serum and a nasopharyngeal or oropharyngeal swab were collected from each participant by mobile phlebotomists. Prospective study participants could optionally give additional blood draws and questionnaires over an approximately two-month period. Before DNA extraction, blood samples from the prospective study were shipped at room temperature or frozen. Trimming costs V 0 bases and J 5 bases, and their ends lie 10 bases apart. The CDR1 and CDR2 encoded by the germline V gene are MGHRA and YSYEKL. There are 14 amino acids in the CDR3, from cysteine to phenylalanine inclusive. Left in the record is the CDR3 DNA by itself, 42 bases read in frame from the first base.

The immunoSEQ Assay, a bias-controlled multiplex PCR, was used to amplify TCRbeta CDR3 regions from genomic DNA. The original pipeline was this. The number of nucleated cells in each sample was estimated by amplification of reference gene primers within the assay. To quantify the absolute abundance of each unique TCRbeta CDR3 rearrangement, sequence reads were collapsed and filtered. For each sample, productive Simpson clonality was calculated as the square root of Simpson's diversity index across productive rearrangements. The clones in this table, taken by TCRdb from immuneACCESS, are in-frame only. Not every clone is retained; where verified, under half of the shortfall comes from an unresolved V gene, and the cause of the rest is unknown. Clone size and the V and J calls come from that table; the DNA yielded D and trimming. Across this sample there are about 220,000 clones, with 83% seen only once. The ten most abundant clones make up 3.6% of the sample.

This clonotype was obtained from a woman aged 40 to 55 who had been exposed to COVID-19. The V gene is TRBV4-1 and the J gene is TRBJ1-2, with the D gene too uncertain to name. The specimen sequenced was PBMCs or T cells enriched from blood (not recorded which). The CDR3 reads as follows: CASSQDRTLYGYTF. Read as DNA, the sequence is TGCGCCAGCAGCCAAGATAGAACCCTGTATGGCTACACCTTC.